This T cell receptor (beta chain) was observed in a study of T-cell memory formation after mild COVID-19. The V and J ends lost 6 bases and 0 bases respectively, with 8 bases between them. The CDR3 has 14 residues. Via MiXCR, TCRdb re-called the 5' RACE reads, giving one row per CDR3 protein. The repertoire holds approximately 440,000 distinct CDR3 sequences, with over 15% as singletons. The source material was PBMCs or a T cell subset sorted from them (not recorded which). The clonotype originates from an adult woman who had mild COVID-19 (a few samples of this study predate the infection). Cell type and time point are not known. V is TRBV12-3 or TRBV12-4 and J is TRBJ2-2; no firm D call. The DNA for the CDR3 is TGTGCCAGCAGCCCGTGGGCGAACACCGGGGAGCTGTTTTTT. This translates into CASSPWANTGELFF.